This TCR beta chain derives from a study of T cell repertoires in cytomegalovirus infection (dated by TCRdb to 2018 to 2020). The study in broad terms: The peptide stimulations were aimed at well-studied HLA-B-restricted epitopes as well as recently identified HLA-C-restricted CMV epitopes, whose presentation resists viral immunomodulation. Donor HLA type was relevant to the analysis, because carriage of CMV infection together with the matching HLA type was indicated by public TCR beta signatures.

The paper as a whole reports these results and caveats: The ex vivo response was dominated by HLA-C-restricted CMV-specific TCR beta clonotypes, and the single most frequent clonotype in two of eight donors was supplied by these HLA-C-restricted clonotypes. Carriers of CMV infection plus the relevant HLA type were discriminated by the cumulative frequency of public TCR beta family members in the study cohort and in an independent approximately 360-donor cohort.

The CDR3 contains 16 residues, cysteine and phenylalanine counted. The kept DNA is CDR3 alone, 48 bases in frame from the first base. V is trimmed back by 1 base and J by 4 bases, and the junction contains 11 bases that no gene match accounts for. For CDR1 and CDR2, the germline V gene (reference sequence) lists DFQATT and SNEGSKA. Sequencing used an Illumina HiSeq 1500. Starting from the raw public reads, TCRdb applied fastp trimming at Q25, assembled clones with MiXCR and retained in-frame beta chains. Rows merge per CDR3 protein into single entries with the most common DNA and genes. The sample has about 900,000 distinct CDR3 sequences on record, less than 35% of them singletons. The ten top clones hold more than 13% of the sample. This sample's treatment or condition label indicates: in vitro stimulation with specific CMV peptide epitopes to enrich CMV-specific T cells. About this clonotype: Its target antigen remains unknown. No much larger clone exists at a distance of one base, and base qualities are not known.

The V gene is TRBV20-1 and the J gene is TRBJ1-1, with TRBD1 matching 8 junction bases. This receptor was obtained from a human donor in good health (CMV status not recorded). Some clones in this sample may be carry-over from other donors' samples. The specimen was cultured CD8+ T cells from PBMCs, collected from culture after CMV antigen stimulation. The base sequence is TGCAGTGCTAGAGCGAATCAGGGGGCGTTTGCCACTGAAGCTTTCTTT. Its translation is CSARANQGAFATEAFF.